This record looks at one T cell receptor beta chain sequence and its context. In this sample, this clonotype turned up a few times. Its cognate antigen has yet to be identified. No qualities accompany the bases; no much larger clone lies one base away. This sample was included in a study of CD8 T cells in ankylosing spondylitis (TCRdb year 2017). Study-level background: The study set out to find disease-linked TCR variants by profiling T cell receptor beta repertoires in ankylosing spondylitis patients and healthy donors. In total, the full study cohort was made up of approximately 99 healthy donors and about two dozen ankylosing spondylitis patients. Samples of peripheral blood were taken, and for ankylosing spondylitis patients, synovial fluid was collected as well.

Results the study describes overall, beyond this receptor: The disease-linked clones were reported as significantly enriched in matched synovial fluid samples from ankylosing spondylitis patients. A TCR beta motif made up of under ten highly homologous amino acid variants appeared to be characteristic of blood from ankylosing spondylitis patients. Some motif variants were previously reported in synovial fluid and blood of reactive arthritis patients, suggesting common disease-initiation mechanisms. The disease-linked clones had a CD8+ phenotype and were found at relatively low frequencies in peripheral blood.

Instrument used: Illumina MiSeq. Quantitative 5'-RACE with molecular barcodes was the method used to prepare the TCR beta libraries. The authors' analysis ran thus. A new computational method, built on a probabilistic model of VDJ rearrangement, was used to identify disease-linked TCR variants. TCRdb reworked the public reads: Q25 trimming with fastp, MiXCR clone assembly, productive beta chains retained. Here each entry gathers all rows of one CDR3 protein and keeps the most common genes and DNA. These V and J calls are TCRdb output, not the study's own analysis. Recorded for this sample are about 40,000 distinct CDR3 sequences; more than 15% of them occurred a single time. 35% to 50% of the sample is held by the ten biggest clonotypes. As encoded in the germline V gene (reference sequence), CDR1 is SEHNR while CDR2 is FQNEAQ. Spanning cysteine to phenylalanine, the CDR3 consists of 15 amino acids. Only the CDR3 portion is preserved as DNA: 45 bases, with reading frame beginning at the first base. A distance of 11 bases separates the germline ends of V and J, which lose 0 bases and 6 bases respectively.

The V and J genes are TRBV7-9 and TRBJ2-2; the D gene is perhaps TRBD1, on 5 matching bases. The specimen was blood. The source of this sequence is a male donor with ankylosing spondylitis or in good health (not recorded which). CDR3 loop: CASSLAAGQSGELFF. The base sequence is TGTGCCAGCAGCTTAGCAGCAGGGCAGTCCGGGGAGCTGTTTTTT.